This TCR beta chain appears in the sequencing data of a study of vaccination and CD4 T cells after COVID-19. Study overall: Six men and four women formed the convalescents, two being Hispanic.

Sequencing of cultured CD4+ T cell DNA used the Oncomine TCR Beta short-read assay. TCRdb independently ran MiXCR on the PCR reads; one entry per CDR3 protein. Among some 3,100 distinct CDR3 sequences listed, 60% to 85% were seen once. Treatment specified: approximately 9-day PBMC culture with coronavirus spike peptide pools or control peptides (ViraFEST assay). With around 9.4 ug/ml peptide pools and approximately 9.6 IU/ml IL-2, PBMCs were cultured at about 2 million per well. The germline CDR1 and CDR2 sequences are SGDLS and YYNGEE. The V gene lost 0 bases and the J gene lost 3 bases, with 7 bases spanning the gap. The CDR3 sequence is 13 residues long. This clonotype was seen only a few times. Its matching antigen is unknown.

The sequenced sample was CD4+ T cells from blood, cultured in vitro. V gene TRBV9 combines with J gene TRBJ2-7; D is unresolved. The clonotype was recovered from a human donor who had recovered from COVID-19. The CDR3 region is CASSVGLGYEQYF. Written as DNA, the CDR3 is TGTGCCAGCAGCGTAGGATTAGGCTACGAGCAGTACTTC.